What follows are 22 T cell receptor beta chains derived from one specimen sequenced in a study of cytomegalovirus exposure and HLA in healthy donors. This PCR relied on a set of 60 Vbeta primers and 13 Jbeta primers. Produced via immunoSEQ multiplex PCR; TCRdb's table is partial and in-frame only. The repertoire consists of a few hundred thousand clones, with over 75% occurring once and the leading ten covering about 0.22%. The sample was PBMCs. These receptor sequences come from a girl aged 2 to 9 in good health and CMV-seronegative.

To note about this clone: Other DNA sequences of this sample code for an identical CDR3. The rearrangement uses TRBV9 and TRBJ1-4; 9 bases align to TRBD1. J was trimmed by 8 bases and V by 0 bases; bases with no gene match: 2. Germline CDR1 SGDLS, CDR2 YYNGEE. This CDR3 region has 14 residues. This chain's CDR3 is CASSVATGGEKLFF. The CDR3 DNA follows: TGTGCCAGCAGCGTAGCGACAGGGGGGGAAAAACTGTTTTTT.

The chain combines TRBV5-1 with TRBJ2-4; 7 nucleotides agree with TRBD2. There are 12 residues in the CDR3. Germline loops: CDR1 SGHRS, CDR2 YFSETQ. The V gene end was trimmed by 7 bases and the J gene end by 3 bases; junction bases not matched to a gene: 1. This CDR3 reads CASRGDKNIQYF. The CDR3 nucleotides read TGCGCCAGCCGGGGGGACAAAAACATTCAGTACTTC.

This chain joins TRBV9 and TRBJ2-6, with D possibly being TRBD1 (6 bases). V was clipped by 4 bases and J by 1 base, with 18 bases between them. Germline loops: CDR1 SGDLS, CDR2 YYNGEE. This CDR3 has 18 amino acids. CDR3 region: CASSTPTGLVSGANVLTF. The CDR3 DNA reads TGTGCCAGCAGCACCCCCACAGGGCTTGTTTCTGGGGCCAACGTCCTGACTTTC.

The chain links TRBV5-3 to TRBJ2-3, with 10 bases matching TRBD1. TRBV5-3 carries the ORF label, with uncertain function. V gave up 4 bases and J gave up 4 bases; unmatched junction bases: 9. This CDR3 is built from 16 residues. CDR3 nucleotide sequence: TGTGCCAGAAGCGGAAAGGGACAGGGGCTCCCAGATACGCAGTATTTT. Its translation: CARSGKGQGLPDTQYF.

This sequence joins TRBV19 and TRBJ1-2, with D unresolved. From germline, CDR1 is LNHDA and CDR2 SQIVND (reference sequence). This CDR3 contains 12 residues. Trimming took 4 bases from V and 6 from J, leaving 9 bases between them. The CDR3 nucleotides read TGTGCCAGTAGTAGTATTCCGGATGGCTACACCTTC. Residues: CASSSIPDGYTF. Full variable domain (missing parts from reference TRBV19 and TRBJ1-2): DGGITQSPKYLFRKEGQNVTLSCEQNLNHDAMYWYRQDPGQGLRLIYYSQIVNDFQKGDIAEGYSVSREKKESFPLTVTSAQKNPTAFYLCASSSIPDGYTFGSGTRLTVV.

This rearrangement joins TRBV7-9 to TRBJ2-7, with a weak D call TRBD1 (5 bases). V dropped 7 bases and J dropped 4 bases, with 8 bases sitting between them. Germline CDR1 reads SEHNR; CDR2 reads FQNEAQ (reference sequence). The CDR3 runs 11 residues. DNA for the CDR3: TGTGCCAGCACCCAGGGATACGAGCAGTACTTC. Translation gives CASTQGYEQYF.

This chain joins TRBV28 and TRBJ2-7, with TRBD2 as a possible D gene (6 bases). CDR3 length: 12 residues. Germline assignment: CDR1 MDHEN and CDR2 SYDVKM. V lost 7 bases, J lost 4 bases, and 11 bases lay in between. The CDR3 protein is CASTPGGYEQYF. The DNA for the CDR3 is TGTGCCAGCACCCCCGGGGGATACGAGCAGTACTTC.

Written as DNA, the CDR3 is TGCGCCAGCAGCCCACTAGCGGGAGTAAGGAATGAGCAGTTCTTC. Its protein is CASSPLAGVRNEQFF. V and J are TRBV4-1 and TRBJ2-1; the match to TRBD2 covers 11 bases. The junction had 6 bases not matched to a gene; V was cut back by 4 bases and J by 7 bases. Looked up from germline, CDR1 is MGHRA and CDR2 is YSYEKL. This CDR3 contains 15 residues.

The chain couples TRBV5-1 to TRBJ2-3; D not resolved. V lost 2 bases and J lost 4, with 8 bases in between. This CDR3 has 13 residues. Germline V lookup: CDR1 SGHRS, CDR2 YFSETQ. The CDR3: CASSFNRADTQYF. CDR3 nucleotides: TGCGCCAGCAGCTTCAACCGGGCAGATACGCAGTATTTT.

The chain carries TRBV6-1 and TRBJ2-2; a possible D gene is TRBD1 (6 bases). The CDR3 loop spans 15 amino acids. CDR1 is MNHNS and CDR2 is SASEGT in the germline V gene. The germline V and J ends were trimmed by 5 bases and 0 bases, with 10 bases remaining between them. CDR3 sequence: CASSLGGPNTGELFF. CDR3 bases: TGTGCCAGCAGTCTAGGGGGACCGAACACCGGGGAGCTGTTTTTT.

This chain joins TRBV5-6 and TRBJ1-2, with D unresolved. Looked up from germline, CDR1 is SGHDT and CDR2 is YYEEEE. V lost 7 bases and J 8 bases, leaving 21 bases between the germline ends. The CDR3 extends over 14 amino acids. Here the CDR3 reads CASFTVGVREGYTF. The CDR3 DNA follows: TGTGCCAGCTTCACGGTTGGTGTCCGAGAGGGCTACACCTTC.

In the case of this clone: An end of the junction does not agree with germline; a read error may underlie this. The J gene is TRBJ1-1, the V gene TRBV7-9; 7 bases align to TRBD1. Germline CDR1 reads SEHNR; CDR2 reads FQNEAQ (reference sequence). This CDR3 comprises 12 residues. For the CDR3, the DNA is TGTTCCAGCAGCCTAGGGGGCGCTGAAGCTTTCTTT. Encoded protein: CSSSLGGAEAFF.

This sequence joins TRBV7-9 and TRBJ2-5; D remains unclear. Trimming cost V 5 bases and J 7 bases, with 5 bases left between them. CDR1 and CDR2 from the germline V gene are SEHNR and FQNEAQ (reference sequence). CDR3 length: 10 amino acids. The CDR3 here is CASSPGTQYF. The CDR3 bases are TGTGCCAGCAGCCCGGGGACCCAGTACTTC.

The chain employs TRBV5-4 and TRBJ2-7; D might be TRBD2 (5 bases). The CDR3 is 15 residues long. Per the germline V gene, CDR1 is SGHNT and CDR2 is YYREEE (reference sequence). Trimming left V 0 bases short and J 0 bases short, with 10 bases between. The CDR3 loop reads CASSLGSGYSYEQYF. CDR3 in DNA: TGTGCCAGCAGCTTGGGGTCGGGGTACTCCTACGAGCAGTACTTC.

This chain joins TRBV6-6 and TRBJ2-1, with 7 positions matching TRBD2. With 6 bases clipped from V and 9 bases from J, the junction kept 5 bases outside the gene matches. The CDR3 loop spans 12 amino acids. Germline V CDR1 and CDR2: MNHNY, SVGAGI (reference sequence). In DNA form, the CDR3 reads TGTGCCAGCAGGGCGGGAGTAGCTGAGCAGTTCTTC. Protein sequence: CASRAGVAEQFF.

The chain joins TRBV25-1 to TRBJ1-2; 8 bases line up with TRBD1. Germline assignment: CDR1 MGHDK and CDR2 SYGVNS. V shed 4 bases, J shed 4 bases, and the junction held 8 bases outside the gene matches. This CDR3 contains 15 residues. The CDR3 protein is CASSGTGPGVYGYTF. The CDR3 DNA sequence: TGTGCCAGCAGTGGGACAGGGCCGGGGGTCTATGGCTACACCTTC.

The chain couples TRBV19 to TRBJ2-1, with 7 bases that match TRBD2. Germline assignment: CDR1 LNHDA and CDR2 SQIVND (reference sequence). The ends lost 7 bases at V and 4 bases at J; junction bases unmatched: 7. The CDR3 loop spans 14 amino acids. The CDR3 DNA reads TGTGCCAGTACAGGTGGGGGGGGATACAATGAGCAGTTCTTC. This gives the protein CASTGGGGYNEQFF.

The V gene is TRBV10-3, the J gene TRBJ2-7; 9 bases map to TRBD1. V dropped 9 bases and J dropped 2; count of bases not matched to a gene: 5. This CDR3 comprises 13 residues. In germline, CDR1 is ENHRY, CDR2 SYGVKD. CDR3 amino acids: CAILTGGTYEQYF. The CDR3 DNA follows: TGTGCCATTCTGACAGGGGGAACCTACGAGCAGTACTTC.

A single count supports this clone. The chain has TRBV5-1 and TRBJ1-6; 9 nucleotides agree with TRBD1. V was clipped by 5 bases and J by 6 bases; unmatched bases: 0. Germline assignment: CDR1 SGHRS and CDR2 YFSETQ. The CDR3 totals 13 residues. Here the CDR3 reads CASRTGGNSPLHF. CDR3 sequence (DNA): TGCGCCAGCAGGACAGGGGGTAATTCACCCCTCCACTTT. Full variable domain (missing parts from reference TRBV5-1 and TRBJ1-6): KAGVTQTPRYLIKTRGQQVTLSCSPISGHRSVSWYQQTPGQGLQFLFEYFSETQRNKGNFPGRFSGRQFSNSRSEMNVSTLELGDSALYLCASRTGGNSPLHFGNGTRLTVT.

The rearrangement uses TRBV27 and TRBJ2-7, with TRBD2 matching over 7 bases. The germline gives CDR1 MNHEY, CDR2 SMNVEV (reference sequence). J gave up 7 bases and V 11 bases, and 17 bases lay outside the gene matches. The CDR3 has 14 residues. CDR3 in DNA: TGTGCCGTATCGGTCGGGGCGGGAGTTGGGGAGCAGTACTTC. Translating gives CAVSVGAGVGEQYF.

CDR3 region: CAWNQGNTQYF. In DNA, the CDR3 is TGTGCCTGGAATCAGGGGAATACGCAGTATTTT. The gene calls are TRBV30 and TRBJ2-3, with D perhaps TRBD1 (6 bases). Deletions cut 4 bases from V and 7 bases from J, with 9 bases between. The CDR3 is 11 amino acids. The germline V gene encodes CDR1 GTSNPN and CDR2 SVGIG (reference sequence).

V and J are TRBV10-3 and TRBJ2-7; TRBD2 matches 7 bases. The CDR3 loop spans 13 amino acids. V shed 0 bases, J shed 6 bases, and the junction held 2 bases outside the gene matches. Germline CDR1 reads ENHRY; CDR2 reads SYGVKD. CDR3 DNA sequence: TGTGCCATCAGTGAGTCGAGCGGGGCCGAGCAGTACTTC. It encodes CAISESSGAEQYF.